This T cell receptor beta chain was recovered during a study of graft-versus-host responses after intestinal transplantation. Study results and limitations: Ileal or blood samples showed some GvH clones first, and such clones were also found in recipient marrow. Allografts from individuals with graft-donor T cell macrochimerism displayed high graft-versus-host to host-versus-graft clonal ratios.

Libraries were prepared by immunoSEQ multiplex PCR; TCRdb keeps only in-frame clonotypes and omits some of them. The repertoire consists of approximately 130,000 clones, with more than 80% occurring once and the leading ten covering 0.16%. The V and J ends lost 10 bases and 5 bases respectively, with 18 bases between them. Germline CDR1 and CDR2: LNHDA and SQIVND (reference sequence). CDR3 length equals 13 residues. This clone was detected only a few times. Its antigen is undetermined. The clonotype originates from a human donor who received an intestinal transplant. Sequenced material: unstimulated CD4+ T cells sorted from spleen or lymph node cells, taken before intestinal transplant. J is TRBJ2-7 and V is TRBV19; tentatively, D is TRBD1 or TRBD2 (5 bases each). CDR3 coding DNA: TGTGCCACCTCGGGGCAGGGTGGCAACGAGCAGTACTTC. Protein sequence: CATSGQGGNEQYF.